This T cell receptor beta chain is drawn from a study of blood T cell repertoires in COVID-19. Study in general: Samples came from the United States, Italy and Spain, spanning acute and convalescent COVID-19.

How the authors handled the data: Quantification of nucleated cells was approximated via reference gene primer amplification. Assay used: immunoSEQ multiplex PCR; TCRdb lists only in-frame clones, some missing. V and J calls and clone size are those listed in that table; D and trimming were worked out from the DNA. The sample holds roughly 81,000 clones; roughly 85% are singletons and the top ten take 8% to 9.5%. The ends were cut back, 3 bases at V and 4 bases at J, with 10 bases in the middle. The V gene's germline CDR1 is MDHEN and CDR2 SYDVKM. CDR3 length: 14 residues. Sequences were obtained from peripheral blood. This chain connects TRBV28 to TRBJ1-3; TRBD1 might be the D (6 bases). The receptor was isolated from a young man with acute or convalescent COVID-19. The CDR3 reads CASSLGHLGNTIYF. The DNA for the CDR3 is TGTGCCAGCAGTTTGGGACATCTCGGAAACACCATATATTTT.